Detailed here is one TCR beta chain. Its cognate antigen is unknown. The PCR had 60 Vbeta and 13 Jbeta primers. Profiled with immunoSEQ multiplex PCR; TCRdb holds only in-frame clones, not every one. The table shows 75,000 to 100,000 clones, with over 75% occurring only once. These data are taken from a study of cytomegalovirus exposure and HLA in healthy donors. Whole-study findings and limits: It was 150 or so TCR beta chains that were listed as cytomegalovirus-associated. Researchers reported in a later analysis that a missense DCLRE1C variant was tied to TCR beta V- and J-gene trimming. Presence/absence analyses assumed roughly uniform sequencing depth across donors.

With 4 bases removed from V and 4 bases from J, the gap between germline ends came to 12 bases. The germline V gene has CDR1 SGHNT and CDR2 YYREEE (reference sequence). The CDR3 loop spans 13 amino acids. This receptor was obtained from a man aged 40-49 years in good health and CMV-seronegative. This chain connects TRBV5-4 to TRBJ2-7; D may be TRBD2 (5 bases). Source material: PBMCs. CDR3 DNA: TGTGCCAGCAGCCCCCGGGGAATGTACGAGCAGTACTTC. Its translation is CASSPRGMYEQYF.